This passage covers 28 T cell receptor beta chains from one sample sequenced in a study of regulatory T cells in long-lasting Graves disease. Time point noted: persistent/refractory GD, antithyroid drugs over 5 years with positive TRAb. RNA isolated from PBMCs was used to make the TCR library. For TCR beta, libraries came from iRepertoire HTBI primers and Arm-PCR of CDR3 regions. TCRdb recomputed calls from the multiplex PCR reads with MiXCR, one row per CDR3 protein. The sample has about 340,000 distinct CDR3 sequences, 15% to 20% seen once; the top ten hold around 30%. Sequencing was performed on peripheral blood mononuclear cells (PBMCs), taken when the disease was refractory, from a patient treated with antithyroid drugs. The receptor source for this set is a female donor with Graves disease.

In nucleotides, the CDR3 is TGTGCCAGCAGTTTACGAGGGACAGGGGTAGATACGCAGTATTTT. Amino acids: CASSLRGTGVDTQYF. The chain recombines TRBV27 with TRBJ2-3; TRBD1 matches at 10 bases. CDR3 length: 15 amino acids. The germline V gene encodes CDR1 MNHEY and CDR2 SMNVEV (reference sequence). V dropped 2 bases and J dropped 5; count of bases not matched to a gene: 4.

This clonotype has only a few counts. The rearrangement uses TRBV20-1 and TRBJ1-2; 8 bases are shared with TRBD1. The CDR3 sequence is 14 residues long. With 3 bases clipped from V and 6 bases from J, the junction kept 9 bases outside the gene matches. CDR1 and CDR2 (germline): DFQATT, SNEGSKA (reference sequence). The CDR3 region is CSASSAGGPNGYTF. CDR3 nucleotide sequence: TGCAGTGCTAGCTCTGCAGGGGGCCCAAATGGCTACACCTTC.

The sample holds many counts of this clonotype. This chain joins TRBV29-1 and TRBJ2-7; 11 nucleotides align to TRBD2. The CDR3 length is 14 residues. V dropped 6 bases and J dropped 3; count of bases not matched to a gene: 7. Germline CDR1 reads SQVTM; CDR2 reads ANQGSEA. In DNA, the CDR3 is TGCAGCGTGGCTCGGGGACTAGCGGTCTACGAGCAGTACTTC. Encoded protein: CSVARGLAVYEQYF.

The chain joins TRBV6-4 to TRBJ1-5; D gene ambiguous. Trimming shortened V by 5 bases and J by 9 bases, and 23 bases separated the two germline ends. The CDR3 has 16 amino acids. Germline CDR1 reads MRHNA; CDR2 reads SNTAGT. The CDR3 sequence: CASSYPEEISEGPQHF. The CDR3 region has the DNA TGTGCCAGCAGTTACCCCGAGGAGATTAGCGAAGGGCCCCAGCATTTT.

The chain carries TRBV5-1 and TRBJ2-2; D is uncertain. The CDR3 extends over 16 amino acids. The V and J ends lost 0 bases and 4 bases respectively, with 13 bases between them. CDR1 is SGHRS and CDR2 is YFSETQ in the germline V gene. CDR3 residues: CASSLASGLSTGELFF. The CDR3 DNA sequence: TGCGCCAGCAGCTTGGCCTCTGGATTGTCCACCGGGGAGCTGTTTTTT.

This clonotype appeared a single time. Just one base apart from a much larger clone, this may be a read error. V usage is TRBV6-2 or TRBV6-3 and J usage is TRBJ1-6; 8 bases align to TRBD1. The CDR3 sequence is 13 residues long. Germline trimming cut 8 bases from V and 8 bases from J; bases unmatched to any gene: 5. CDR1 is MNHEY, CDR2 SVGEGT, per germline. The chain's CDR3 is CASRQGADSPLHF. CDR3 coding DNA: TGTGCCAGCCGCCAGGGGGCGGATTCACCCCTCCACTTT.

This clonotype appeared many times. The gene calls are TRBV27 and TRBJ1-1, with 7 positions matching TRBD1. The V gene end was trimmed by 3 bases and the J gene end by 2 bases; junction bases not matched to a gene: 6. The V gene's germline CDR1 is MNHEY and CDR2 SMNVEV (reference sequence). CDR3 size: 15 residues. The CDR3 here is CASSLDDRVNTEAFF. As DNA, the CDR3 is TGTGCCAGCAGTTTGGACGACAGGGTAAACACTGAAGCTTTCTTT.

This clonotype was picked up many times. This chain links TRBV12-5 with TRBJ2-5, with D perhaps TRBD1 or TRBD2 (6 bases each). The germline V gene encodes CDR1 LGHNT and CDR2 FRNRAP. With 5 bases removed from V and 4 bases from J, the gap between germline ends came to 17 bases. There are 15 residues in the CDR3. The CDR3 coding sequence is TGTGCTAGTGGTCGCGGGACACCCGGGAGAGAGACCCAGTACTTC. Protein sequence: CASGRGTPGRETQYF. Supplemented by reference TRBV12-5 and TRBJ2-5, the full variable domain reads DARVTQTPRHKVTEMGQEVTMRCQPILGHNTVFWYRQTMMQGLELLAYFRNRAPLDDSGMPKDRFSAEMPDATLATLKIQPSEPRDSAVYFCASGRGTPGRETQYFGPGTRLLVL.

This clonotype was observed at least ten times. This chain links TRBV11-3 with TRBJ2-1; D not resolved. Trimming cost V 5 bases and J 5 bases, with 13 bases left between them. The CDR3 has 14 amino acids. Germline-derived CDR1 and CDR2 are SGHNT and YENEEA. CDR3 amino acids: CASSPRVKDNEQFF. The CDR3 region has the DNA TGTGCCAGCAGCCCCCGCGTTAAAGACAATGAGCAGTTCTTC.

The table lists this clonotype with many counts. The rearrangement links TRBV7-9 to TRBJ1-5; D may be TRBD1 (5 bases). V was trimmed by 5 bases and J by 0 bases, leaving 17 bases between them. CDR1 and CDR2 from the germline V gene are SEHNR and FQNEAQ (reference sequence). The CDR3 has 17 residues. This CDR3 reads CASSVDGGDYSNQPQHF. CDR3 sequence (DNA): TGTGCCAGCAGCGTGGATGGGGGGGATTATAGCAATCAGCCCCAGCATTTT.

This sequence joins TRBV19 and TRBJ1-1; 7 nucleotides line up with TRBD1. Trimming cost V 5 bases and J 0 bases; bases outside gene matches: 6. This CDR3 spans 15 amino acids. Germline values: CDR1 LNHDA, CDR2 SQIVND (reference sequence). The CDR3, as DNA: TGTGCCAGTAGTCTATCGGGACAGTTGAACACTGAAGCTTTCTTT. This gives the protein CASSLSGQLNTEAFF.

There are a few counts of this clonotype. The DNA of the CDR3 is TGCAGTGGGGACCTCCCTGCGGGCAGGGGGCGGGTAGATACGCAGTATTTT. It is translated as CSGDLPAGRGRVDTQYF. The rearrangement uses TRBV20-1 and TRBJ2-3, with 8 positions matching TRBD1. V shed 7 bases and J 5 bases; nucleotides not matched to a gene: 20. The CDR3 is 17 amino acids. Germline values: CDR1 DFQATT, CDR2 SNEGSKA (reference sequence).

This clonotype was observed many times. A much larger clone differs from this one at a single base, so this may be a read error. The V gene is TRBV7-3, the J gene TRBJ2-7, with D unresolved. From germline, CDR1 is SGHTA and CDR2 FQGTGA. CDR3 size: 11 residues. Trimming stripped 2 bases from V and 2 bases from J, with 1 base between. The CDR3 nucleotides are TGTGCCAGCAGCTTACCCTACGAGCAGTACTTC. Translating gives CASSLPYEQYF.

This clonotype has ten or more counts. This chain's CDR3 is CASSTKRWPEAFF. CDR3 nucleotide sequence: TGTGCCAGCAGTACTAAACGCTGGCCTGAAGCTTTCTTT. The chain combines TRBV7-2 with TRBJ1-1; the D is unclear. CDR3 length: 13 residues. The germline V and J ends were trimmed by 6 bases and 6 bases, with 14 bases remaining between them. CDR1 and CDR2 (germline): SGHTA, FQGNSA.

This clonotype was counted a single time. A read error is possible here, since a much larger clone lies one base away. The V gene is TRBV7-9, the J gene TRBJ2-5, with D maybe TRBD2 (7 bases). CDR3 length: 17 residues. Germline CDR1 and CDR2: SEHNR and FQNEAQ (reference sequence). The CDR3 nucleotides are TGTGTCAGCAGCCTTCCTCGGAGCGGGAAGGGGGGGGAGACCCAGTACTTC. Translated: CVSSLPRSGKGGETQYF. Full variable domain (outside the CDR3, taken from reference TRBV7-9 and TRBJ2-5): DTGVSQNPRHKITKRGQNVTFRCDPISEHNRLYWYRQTLGQGPEFLTYFQNEAQLEKSRLLSDRFSAERPKGSFSTLEIQRTEQGDSAMYLCVSSLPRSGKGGETQYFGPGTRLLVL.

The CDR3 is CAWSSRSPVLHF. CDR3 bases: TGTGCCTGGAGTTCCCGGAGCCCCGTTCTCCACTTT. The chain couples TRBV30 to TRBJ1-6; no clear D gene. V was cut by 2 bases and J by 16 bases, with 15 bases left in between. The germline V gene encodes CDR1 GTSNPN and CDR2 SVGIG (reference sequence). The length of the CDR3 is 12 residues.

A remark on this clonotype: The germline gene is not matched at one end of the junction; a read error may be the cause. The chain uses TRBV2 and TRBJ1-5; a weak D match, TRBD1 (5 bases). Germline CDR1 and CDR2: SNHLY and FYNNEI. The CDR3 sequence is 14 residues long. The CDR3 DNA reads TGTGCCAGCAAAGCCAGGGAGAGCAATCAGTCCCAGCATTTT. Its protein product is CASKARESNQSQHF.

The V and J genes are TRBV6-1 and TRBJ1-2; D unresolved. The CDR3 is 13 amino acids. The germline gives CDR1 MNHNS, CDR2 SASEGT. Trimming removed 4 bases from V and 1 base from J, with 7 bases in between. CDR3 nucleotides: TGTGCCAGCAGTGTACGACGTAACTATGGCTACACCTTC. Protein sequence: CASSVRRNYGYTF.

The V gene is TRBV13, the J gene TRBJ2-2; a possible D gene is TRBD1 (5 bases). The length of the CDR3 is 14 residues. The germline V gene encodes CDR1 PRHDT and CDR2 FYEKMQ (reference sequence). The V gene lost 5 bases and the J gene lost 5 bases, with 12 bases spanning the gap. CDR3 region: CASSPGYRTGELFF. The CDR3 DNA follows: TGTGCCAGCAGCCCAGGGTATCGGACCGGGGAGCTGTTTTTT.

A note on this clonotype: A read error may be the cause here, since a much bigger clone is one base away. Without the conserved terminal phenylalanine or tryptophan, this CDR3 likely stems from a read error. This rearrangement joins TRBV11-2 to TRBJ2-5; the D is unclear. The CDR3 has 12 amino acids. Trimming left V 5 bases short and J 0 bases short, with 4 bases between. Germline-derived CDR1 and CDR2 are SGHAT and FQNNGV. The CDR3 reads CASSSHQETQYS. The DNA for the CDR3 is TGTGCCAGCAGCAGTCACCAAGAGACCCAGTACTCC.

This clonotype has more than one count but fewer than ten. The chain combines TRBV5-1 with TRBJ1-6; D is unclear. With 0 bases removed from V and 7 bases from J, the gap between germline ends came to 8 bases. CDR3 length: 14 amino acids. The germline V gene has CDR1 SGHRS and CDR2 YFSETQ. As DNA, the CDR3 is TGCGCCAGCAGCTTGGTAGGCGAGAATTCACCCCTCCACTTT. Its translation: CASSLVGENSPLHF.

In this sample, this clonotype turned up many times. The chain carries TRBV2 and TRBJ2-7; TRBD2 might be the D (6 bases). CDR1 and CDR2 from the germline V gene are SNHLY and FYNNEI. The CDR3 is 14 amino acids. With 3 bases removed from V and 3 bases from J, the gap between germline ends came to 12 bases. The CDR3 nucleotides read TGTGCCAGCAGTGAGGGAGGAGGGCGCTACGAGCAGTACTTC. Translating it yields CASSEGGGRYEQYF.

This clonotype came up many times. V is TRBV2 and J is TRBJ1-5; 7 bases match TRBD1. CDR1 is SNHLY, CDR2 FYNNEI, per germline. The CDR3 has 16 residues. The junction had 12 bases not matched to a gene; V was cut back by 7 bases and J by 3 bases. This CDR3 reads CASNEGARAYNQPQHF. The CDR3 DNA is TGTGCCAGCAACGAGGGGGCGAGAGCTTACAATCAGCCCCAGCATTTT.

The table lists this clonotype with a few counts. The J gene is TRBJ2-5, the V gene TRBV5-6, with D possibly matching TRBD1 (5 bases). The germline V and J ends were trimmed by 2 bases and 4 bases, with 9 bases remaining between them. The CDR3 runs to 13 residues. Germline V gives CDR1 SGHDT, CDR2 YYEEEE. The chain's CDR3 is CASSFTGRETQYF. As DNA, the CDR3 is TGTGCCAGCAGCTTCACAGGAAGAGAGACCCAGTACTTC. Full variable domain (remainder filled in from reference TRBV5-6 and TRBJ2-5): DAGVTQSPTHLIKTRGQQVTLRCSPKSGHDTVSWYQQALGQGPQFIFQYYEEEERQRGNFPDRFSGHQFPNYSSELNVNALLLGDSALYLCASSFTGRETQYFGPGTRLLVL.

This clonotype has a count of ten or more. This rearrangement joins TRBV20-1 to TRBJ1-1; perhaps TRBD1 as D (5 bases). Trimming stripped 1 base from V and 4 bases from J, with 10 bases between. Germline V gene data show CDR1 as DFQATT and CDR2 as SNEGSKA (reference sequence). CDR3 length equals 13 residues. CDR3 coding DNA: TGCAGTGCTAGAGGGGGGTCGGTCACTGAAGCTTTCTTT. Translated: CSARGGSVTEAFF.

This clonotype was found many times. The chain employs TRBV10-3 and TRBJ2-5; D assignment may be TRBD1 or TRBD2 (5 bases each). The CDR3 contains 15 residues. Germline CDR1 reads ENHRY; CDR2 reads SYGVKD. The V gene lost 5 bases and the J gene lost 2 bases, with 15 bases spanning the gap. The CDR3 coding sequence is TGTGCCATCAGTTCCTTCTTGGGGGTGCAAGAGACCCAGTACTTC. This translates into CAISSFLGVQETQYF.

There are many counts of this clonotype. J is TRBJ2-7 and V is TRBV10-3; 7 nucleotides line up with TRBD1. Trimming at V came to 6 bases and at J to 2 bases, leaving 4 bases not matched to a gene. From germline, CDR1 is ENHRY and CDR2 SYGVKD. CDR3 length: 13 amino acids. The CDR3 sequence: CAISGQEAYEQYF. In DNA, the CDR3 is TGTGCCATCAGCGGACAGGAGGCCTACGAGCAGTACTTC.

Many counts were recorded for this clonotype. This chain uses TRBV7-2 with TRBJ2-5, with TRBD2 as a possible D gene (6 bases). Trimming left V 4 bases short and J 5 bases short, with 17 bases between. There are 15 residues in the CDR3. Per the germline V gene, CDR1 is SGHTA and CDR2 is FQGNSA. This CDR3 reads CASSSRGGAGETQYF. As DNA, the CDR3 is TGTGCCAGCAGCTCTCGTGGCGGGGCAGGGGAGACCCAGTACTTC.